This T cell receptor (beta chain) was recorded in a study of cytomegalovirus exposure and HLA in healthy donors. Study outcomes and limitations: In vitro, three CMV-associated chains proved specific for CMV antigens. Later analysis associated a missense DCLRE1C variant with TCR beta V- and J-gene trimming. When a later analysis compared HLA-associated TCR beta chains with equally common others, the HLA-associated chains turned out to be more clonally expanded and to have lower generation probabilities.

The germline V gene has CDR1 MGHRA and CDR2 YSYEKL. The CDR3 runs 15 residues. After removal of 1 base from V and 5 bases from J, the junction contained 6 bases not matched to a gene. Researchers ran the PCR with 60 Vbeta and 13 Jbeta primers. Clones were read by immunoSEQ multiplex PCR, and TCRdb kept only the in-frame ones, dropping some. The sample contains 150,000 to 200,000 clones, 81% of which appear only once. Each donor was nominally healthy when sampled (though unrecorded immune exposures were likely). In this sample, this clone turned up a few times. Its antigen is undetermined. This chain connects TRBV4-1 to TRBJ2-3; 7 positions match TRBD2. The sample taken for sequencing was PBMCs. The sequence derives from a woman aged 18-29 years in good health and CMV-seropositive. CDR3 nucleotide sequence: TGCGCCAGCAGCCAAGGGGAGGGAAGGGTAGATACGCAGTATTTT. As protein: CASSQGEGRVDTQYF.